Listed below are T cell receptor beta chains from one sample, sequenced in a study of CD8 T cells in Susac syndrome. TCRdb used MiXCR to reprocess the immunoSEQ multiplex PCR reads, holding one entry per CDR3 protein. Of some 130,000 distinct CDR3 sequences in the sample, approximately 94% were seen once. The specimen was CD4+ T cells from PBMCs. The origin of the receptors is a human donor with multiple sclerosis. Each CDR3 is given without its conserved first and last residue.

v_call | cdr3_aa
TRBV5-1 | ASSLVDKSSYNEQF
TRBV6-6 | ASRDRGQGNYGYT
TRBV7-2 | ASSLGSTGTGYT
TRBV10-3 | AISEGTSGGLSTDTQY
TRBV18 | ASSPPSGGRANEQF
TRBV3-1 | ASSLTGDGGDTQY
TRBV27 | ASRSDGYEQY
TRBV7-9 | ASSLGSDGNTEAF
TRBV3-1 | ASSPGTGFGKLF
TRBV24-1 | ATSDTPQGTSTDTQY
TRBV6-1 | ASQTVKGKNIQY
TRBV5-1 | ASSPGLGTDTQY
TRBV11-2 | ASGYLTGTDYGYT
TRBV11-3 | ASSSSGSNTGELF
TRBV12-3/TRBV12-4 | ASSSGTGTSGNTIY
TRBV4-2 | ASSQDWGFGGNSPLH
TRBV27 | ASRHSGQPQH
TRBV19 | ASRASGASLETQY
TRBV7-2 | ASSPDRVSIQY
TRBV12-3/TRBV12-4 | ASSLLGNEQY
TRBV29-1 | SVQGEGSGSRSYEQY
TRBV6-2/TRBV6-3 | ASSLPRGGVNTEAF
TRBV18 | ASSPVAVGQNTIY
TRBV29-1 | SARGQSNTEAF
TRBV15 | ATSSIRARRLGDQPQH
TRBV9 | ASSSRTVSSGNTIY
TRBV5-4 | ASTPLVGTGELF
TRBV6-5 | ASSYRLGPADTQY
TRBV7-9 | ASSLGRGGHTDTQY
TRBV6-5 | ASRAPGGGGYT
TRBV6-2/TRBV6-3 | ASSWTGGDRSYEQY
TRBV5-4 | ASSSHSGGVTGELF
TRBV6-1 | ASSEQSNQPQH
TRBV6-5 | ASSYFSPGTGLSQETQY
TRBV20-1 | SAREGQGRTGELF
TRBV19 | ASTIDKWIKGTEAF
TRBV6-2/TRBV6-3 | ASRAPYYSYEQY
TRBV20-1 | SARPGQGVVRPYEQY
TRBV18 | ASSPRQGGYTEAF
TRBV27 | ASSSRVMNTEAF
TRBV30 | AWSYPGRQGTEAF
TRBV20-1 | SARILREQY
TRBV27 | ASSPGTSQVTQY
TRBV6-2/TRBV6-3 | ASSSYGSAPSYEQY
TRBV5-6 | ASSSRTNEAF